Given below is one T cell receptor (beta chain) in context. Its antigen is unidentified. The source of the sample is a study of a mutant IDH1 vaccine in newly diagnosed glioma. Study-level information: Treated patients, approximately 60% male and around 40% female, averaged roughly 40 years of age.

Clones were read by immunoSEQ multiplex PCR, and TCRdb kept only the in-frame ones, dropping some. The data show about 54,000 clones, approximately 80% seen once. CDR3 length equals 18 residues. Germline loops: CDR1 SNHLY, CDR2 FYNNEI. Trimming took off 2 bases at V and 2 bases at J, with 22 bases between the two ends. Time point: baseline, week 1 (first vaccination visit). Treatment: pre-vaccination baseline after standard-of-care therapy. Each of the donors came in with new WHO grade 3 or 4 astrocytomas that were IDH1-mutant and ATRX-lost. Study-level results: The occurrence of vaccine-induced immune responses was seen in around 92% of patients.

This clonotype was obtained from a young man with glioma. This rearrangement joins TRBV2 to TRBJ2-7; D is possibly TRBD1 (5 bases). The specimen comprised PBMCs, sampled from a glioma patient treated with radiotherapy, temozolomide or both. DNA for the CDR3: TGTGCCAGCAGTGAAATGGGTACAGGCCCCGCCTTAACCTACGAGCAGTACTTC. It specifies CASSEMGTGPALTYEQYF.